This TCR beta chain was captured by sequencing in a study of blood T cell repertoires in COVID-19. CDR3 length equals 13 residues. V lost 5 bases and J lost 6, with 12 bases in between. Germline CDR1 and CDR2: MDHEN and SYDVKM. This clone was observed a handful of times. Sequenced by immunoSEQ multiplex PCR; TCRdb stores in-frame clones only, minus some. The sample consists of fewer than 120,000 clones, nearly 90% of them appearing once. This clonotype was obtained from a human donor in a cohort sampled during active COVID-19. The gene calls are TRBV28 and TRBJ2-3, with D possibly being TRBD1 (6 bases). The specimen sequenced was peripheral blood. The CDR3 region has the DNA TGTGCCAGCAGTCCAGGGGCGCGGGATACGCAGTATTTT. This gives the protein CASSPGARDTQYF.